The rows below give T cell receptor beta chains drawn from one sample of a study of blood T cell repertoires in COVID-19. The repertoire was sequenced with immunoSEQ multiplex PCR; TCRdb's copy has only in-frame clones and lacks some. The table has hundreds of thousands of clones, about four fifths seen once. The sample comprised peripheral blood. These receptors were collected from a woman aged 45-59 years who had recovered from COVID-19. Each CDR3 is given without its conserved first and last residue. Expanded clones get a size class; other rows say once, few or many, or leave the size out.

abundance,v_gene,CDR3aa
NA,TRBV28,ASSFTMNTEAF
NA,TRBV6-1,ASSEEASGGSEQF
once,TRBV7-8,ASSLTQGANQPQH
NA,TRBV6-2/TRBV6-3,ASRPSGRAFEQY
NA,TRBV5-1,ASSLAGTYEQY
NA,TRBV6-5,ASSYSNAASPLH
NA,TRBV13,ASSRSSSGSATYEQY
NA,TRBV28,ASSTGYGYT
NA,TRBV5-1,ASSLERAGGNTIY
few,TRBV19,ASSYGLTVREQY
NA,TRBV6-5,ASSYSGGQGYEQY
NA,TRBV10-3,AISDRGTSQTGELF
many,TRBV28,ASSSRYGLAGRNEQY
NA,TRBV4-2,ASSQDLGGVQPQH
NA,TRBV19,ASSTGGAGNTIY
NA,TRBV9,ASSVDPGTYEQY
NA,TRBV28,ASSTYREGEETQY
NA,TRBV5-7,ASSQNRGPYGYT
NA,TRBV28,ASTRGAPYEQY
once,TRBV11-2,ASSLGPGDTQY
NA,TRBV6-5,ASSYSGTSNEQF
NA,TRBV19,ASSIGQVNTEAF
NA,TRBV6-5,ASTRPGAGDNEQF
NA,TRBV5-1,ASSPSDRGKLF
NA,TRBV3-1/TRBV3-2,ASSRQQGPYEQY
NA,TRBV18,ASSPVLARDSPLLGYT
once,TRBV11-2,ASSLAGVNTEAF
NA,TRBV3-1/TRBV3-2,ASSQGQGANQPQH
NA,TRBV25-1,ASSDAGGSTDTQY
NA,TRBV5-1,ASSRTTGDYGYT
NA,TRBV19,ASSPQREGPQTQY
many,TRBV5-3,ARSHLTFRTGQGITEAF
NA,TRBV7-8,ASSQQTGATGELF
many,TRBV19,ASSITSGTPNEQF
NA,TRBV19,ASSGGVAGQPQH
NA,TRBV5-1,ASLPTPVDTGELF
NA,TRBV7-8,ATTDRKSLYGYT
NA,TRBV25-1,ASSAGGEQY
NA,TRBV5-1,ASSPAHSGGAGEQY
NA,TRBV3-1/TRBV3-2,ASHLPGGGYT
NA,TRBV19,AIKTGGNTGELF
NA,TRBV30,AWSRGGSTEAF
NA,TRBV9,ASSVGTQGRETQY
NA,TRBV5-8,ASSLLGRMNTEAF